This TCR beta chain was obtained from a study of shared clonotypes between healthy human individuals. Study findings and constraints: Generally, estimated richness proved larger in naive subsets than it did in memory subsets.

Germline V gene lookup returns CDR1 SGHAT and CDR2 FQNNGV. Trimming left V 3 bases short and J 1 base short, with 21 bases between. There are 19 residues in the CDR3. A remark on this clone: As yet, its antigen is unknown.

For each subset, genomic DNA was distributed in equal portions over several immunoSEQ plates. Produced via immunoSEQ multiplex PCR; TCRdb's table is partial and in-frame only. Here the sample spans just over 2,000,000 clones, 95% being singletons. The clonotype originates from a man aged 18 to 30 in good health. The chain recombines TRBV11-2 with TRBJ2-2; D is perhaps TRBD1 (7 bases). Sequencing was carried out using naive CD4+ T cells sorted from blood. Subset denoted: CD45RA+ positively selected. CDR3 nucleotides: TGTGCCAGCAGCTTGCGGGACAGACGGAAGACATTGAACACCGGGGAGCTGTTTTTT. Encoded protein: CASSLRDRRKTLNTGELFF.